This is a list of T cell receptor beta chains from one sample in a study of T cell changes during pregnancy in multiple sclerosis. Some clones are missing from TCRdb's copy, which holds only in-frame ones; the method was immunoSEQ multiplex PCR. This sample has roughly 20,000 clones, with about nine tenths found just once. The material sequenced was CD8+ T cells from peripheral blood mononuclear cells, taken after pregnancy. These receptors came from a female donor in good health, enrolled as a control in a pregnancy study. Both conserved end residues are part of each CDR3. The D gene is left open where the match is weak. Clone size appears in some rows only: once, few, many, or a class for an expanded clone.

v_call	j_call	d_call	clone_size	cdr3_aa	cdr3_nt
TRBV27	TRBJ2-7	.	.	CASSGGSLSSYEQYF	TGTGCCAGCAGTGGGGGGTCCCTCAGCTCCTACGAGCAGTACTTC
TRBV6-6	TRBJ1-2	.	.	CASTFTPGRNYGYTF	TGTGCCAGCACCTTTACTCCGGGAAGAAACTATGGCTACACCTTC
TRBV5-1	TRBJ2-3	TRBD1	.	CASSLVGDSSLPGVDTQYF	TGCGCCAGCAGCTTGGTTGGGGACAGCAGCTTGCCTGGGGTGGATACGCAGTATTTT
TRBV19	TRBJ1-1	.	.	CASSISQGNTEAFF	TGTGCCAGTAGTATAAGCCAGGGGAACACTGAAGCTTTCTTT
TRBV30	TRBJ1-2	.	.	CAWGQTTGYTF	TGTGCCTGGGGACAAACTACTGGCTACACCTTC
TRBV9	TRBJ2-5	.	.	CASSVGGGNLQETQYF	TGTGCCAGCAGCGTAGGTGGCGGGAACCTCCAAGAGACCCAGTACTTC
TRBV6-1	TRBJ2-1	TRBD1	.	CASSVVGTGTMGPPEQFF	TGTGCCAGCAGTGTCGTCGGGACAGGGACCATGGGCCCCCCTGAGCAGTTCTTC
TRBV7-9	TRBJ1-2	.	.	CASDPGGGANYGYTF	TGTGCCAGCGACCCCGGGGGAGGGGCCAACTATGGCTACACCTTC
TRBV4-1	TRBJ1-3	.	.	CASSQESGVYGNTIYF	TGCGCCAGCAGCCAAGAATCAGGGGTATACGGAAACACCATATATTTT
TRBV6-5	TRBJ2-1	TRBD2	.	CASSWREFLRNEQFF	TGTGCCAGCAGTTGGCGGGAGTTTCTTAGGAATGAGCAGTTCTTC
TRBV6-5	TRBJ1-4	TRBD1	.	CASSYGTDATNEKLFF	TGTGCCAGCAGTTACGGGACAGATGCAACTAATGAAAAACTGTTTTTT
TRBV6-5	TRBJ1-1	.	.	CASSYLGGTEAFF	TGTGCCAGCAGTTACTTGGGGGGAACTGAAGCTTTCTTT
TRBV2	TRBJ1-1	TRBD1	.	CASSLTGGTDTEAFF	TGTGCCAGCAGCCTGACAGGGGGAACAGACACTGAAGCTTTCTTT
TRBV6-4	TRBJ2-2	.	.	CASSDRSGTGELFF	TGTGCCAGCAGTGACAGGTCGGGCACCGGGGAGCTGTTTTTT
TRBV7-2	TRBJ2-1	TRBD1	.	CASSLRQGALNEQFF	TGTGCCAGCAGCCTCAGACAGGGGGCTTTAAATGAGCAGTTCTTC
TRBV9	TRBJ2-7	TRBD1	.	CASNPGGVGYEQYF	TGTGCCAGCAACCCAGGGGGCGTCGGATACGAGCAGTACTTC
TRBV29-1	TRBJ2-1	.	.	CSVEDHPKSSYNEQFF	TGCAGCGTTGAAGATCACCCCAAGAGCTCCTACAATGAGCAGTTCTTC
TRBV5-1	TRBJ1-2	.	.	CASSLGGLMDGYTF	TGCGCCAGCAGCTTGGGGGGACTCATGGATGGCTACACCTTC
TRBV6-5	TRBJ2-7	TRBD1	.	CASSYGQDAYEQYF	TGTGCCAGCAGTTACGGACAGGACGCCTACGAGCAGTACTTC
TRBV10-2	TRBJ1-2	.	.	CASSEGQTLLSGYGYTF	TGCGCCAGCAGTGAGGGCCAGACTCTATTATCGGGGTATGGCTACACCTTC
TRBV9	TRBJ2-2	.	.	CASSGGGTGTGELFF	TGTGCCAGCAGCGGTGGGGGGACGGGCACCGGGGAGCTGTTTTTT
TRBV12-5	TRBJ2-1	.	.	CASGLVGGYNEQFF	TGTGCTAGTGGTTTGGTAGGCGGTTACAATGAGCAGTTCTTC
TRBV2	TRBJ1-1	.	.	CASIQGEAFF	TGTGCCAGCATCCAGGGTGAAGCTTTCTTT
TRBV27	TRBJ1-5	TRBD1	once	CASSLDRSKPQHF	TGTGCCAGCAGTTTGGACAGGAGTAAGCCCCAGCATTTT
TRBV6-4	TRBJ2-1	TRBD1	.	CASSRDPGQGGNEQFF	TGTGCCAGCAGTCGTGACCCGGGACAGGGGGGGAATGAGCAGTTCTTC
TRBV2	TRBJ2-1	TRBD2	.	CASSLADYYNEQFF	TGTGCCAGCAGCCTAGCGGACTACTACAATGAGCAGTTCTTC
TRBV5-5	TRBJ2-5	TRBD2	.	CASSLPLAGTPETQYF	TGTGCCAGCAGCTTGCCCCTAGCGGGAACCCCAGAGACCCAGTACTTC
TRBV4-3	TRBJ1-1	TRBD1	large	CASSQDIPRTGWMNTEAFF	TGCGCCAGCAGCCAAGATATCCCCCGGACAGGATGGATGAACACTGAAGCTTTCTTT
TRBV7-2	TRBJ2-2	TRBD2	once	CASSPSTSANTGELFF	TGTGCCAGCAGCCCATCCACTAGCGCGAACACCGGGGAGCTGTTTTTT
TRBV7-9	TRBJ2-3	.	once	CASSFRAATSTDTQYF	TGTGCCAGCAGCTTCAGGGCGGCTACTAGCACAGATACGCAGTATTTT
TRBV15	TRBJ2-7	.	.	CATSRDETGNYEQYF	TGTGCCACCAGCAGAGATGAAACAGGGAACTACGAGCAGTACTTC
TRBV6-6	TRBJ1-5	TRBD1	.	CASKPGQDLYQPQHF	TGTGCCAGCAAACCGGGACAGGACCTATATCAGCCCCAGCATTTT
TRBV5-8	TRBJ2-2	.	.	CASSLAQYTGELFF	TGTGCCAGCAGCTTGGCGCAGTACACCGGGGAGCTGTTTTTT
TRBV27	TRBJ1-2	.	.	CASSLSEQGSGYTF	TGTGCCAGCAGTTTATCAGAACAGGGTAGCGGCTACACCTTC
TRBV11-2	TRBJ2-1	TRBD2	once	CASSRPGGSSYNEQFF	TGTGCCAGCAGCCGTCCGGGAGGTAGCTCCTACAATGAGCAGTTCTTC
TRBV9	TRBJ1-1	TRBD1	.	CASSVTATGDTEAFF	TGTGCCAGCAGCGTCACGGCGACAGGGGACACTGAAGCTTTCTTT
TRBV9	TRBJ2-1	TRBD2	once	CAGHPAGSPNEQFF	TGTGCCGGACACCCAGCGGGATCTCCCAATGAGCAGTTCTTC
TRBV5-8	TRBJ1-2	TRBD1	.	CASSPGTGENYGYTF	TGTGCCAGCAGCCCAGGGACAGGGGAAAACTATGGCTACACCTTC
TRBV7-2	TRBJ2-7	TRBD1	.	CASRTRDRGYEQYF	TGTGCCAGCAGAACTCGGGACAGGGGATACGAGCAGTACTTC
TRBV5-6	TRBJ2-7	TRBD2	.	CASSVTSGPRYEQYF	TGTGCCAGCAGCGTCACTAGCGGTCCAAGGTACGAGCAGTACTTC
TRBV15	TRBJ1-6	.	.	CATSREVGREGSPLHF	TGTGCCACCAGCAGAGAGGTGGGCAGGGAGGGTTCACCCCTCCACTTT
TRBV27	TRBJ1-2	TRBD1	.	CASSFDRWGTDYGYTF	TGTGCCAGCAGTTTCGACCGATGGGGGACAGATTATGGCTACACCTTC
TRBV7-7	TRBJ2-1	TRBD2	.	CASSLVPPGLAGHNEQFF	TGTGCCAGCAGCTTAGTACCCCCCGGACTAGCGGGACACAATGAGCAGTTCTTC
TRBV9	TRBJ2-7	.	few	CASSVAGTFYEQYF	TGTGCCAGCAGCGTAGCTGGCACCTTCTACGAGCAGTACTTC
TRBV13	TRBJ1-3	.	.	CASSLRGSGNTIYF	TGTGCCAGCAGCTTAAGAGGCTCTGGAAACACCATATATTTT
TRBV30	TRBJ1-2	.	.	CAWSSGLSYGYTF	TGTGCCTGGTCCTCGGGACTGAGCTATGGCTACACCTTC
TRBV5-5	TRBJ1-5	.	.	CASSLGGLQPQHF	TGTGCCAGCAGCTTGGGAGGGCTTCAGCCCCAGCATTTT
TRBV27	TRBJ2-7	.	once	CASSKSTATQVEQYF	TGTGCCAGCAGTAAATCGACAGCTACGCAGGTGGAGCAGTACTTC
TRBV19	TRBJ2-2	TRBD2	.	CAIQTGGTGELFF	TGTGCCATTCAGACGGGGGGCACCGGGGAGCTGTTTTTT
TRBV30	TRBJ2-2	TRBD1	.	CAWRLQGDTGELFF	TGTGCCTGGAGGTTACAGGGGGACACCGGGGAGCTGTTTTTT
TRBV29-1	TRBJ2-2	TRBD2	.	CSVRGGRGNTGELFF	TGCAGCGTTCGGGGCGGGAGGGGAAACACCGGGGAGCTGTTTTTT